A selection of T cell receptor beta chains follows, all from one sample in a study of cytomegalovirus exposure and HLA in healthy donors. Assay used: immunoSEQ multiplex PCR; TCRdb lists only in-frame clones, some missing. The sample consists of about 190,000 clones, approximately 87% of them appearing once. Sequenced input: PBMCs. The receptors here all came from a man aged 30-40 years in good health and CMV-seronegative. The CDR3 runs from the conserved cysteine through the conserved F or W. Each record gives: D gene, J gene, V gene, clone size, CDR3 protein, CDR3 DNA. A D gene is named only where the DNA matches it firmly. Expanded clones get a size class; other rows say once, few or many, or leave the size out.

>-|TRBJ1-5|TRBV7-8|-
CASSVAYNQPQHF
TGTGCCAGCAGCGTAGCCTACAATCAGCCCCAGCATTTT
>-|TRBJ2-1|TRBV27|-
CASSFQGGREWAFNEQFF
TGTGCCAGCAGTTTTCAAGGGGGGCGGGAGTGGGCCTTCAATGAGCAGTTCTTC
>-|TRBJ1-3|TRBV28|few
CASSSQGPSRGNTIYF
TGTGCCAGCAGTTCACAGGGCCCGTCTCGAGGAAACACCATATATTTT
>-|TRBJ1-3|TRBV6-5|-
CASSYSTRGNTIYF
TGTGCCAGCAGTTACTCGACGCGGGGAAACACCATATATTTT
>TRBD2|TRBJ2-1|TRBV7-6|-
CASSEGLALDEQFF
TGTGCCAGCAGCGAGGGACTAGCTTTGGATGAGCAGTTCTTC
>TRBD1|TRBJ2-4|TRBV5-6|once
CASSSLRQGGNIQYF
TGTGCCAGCAGCTCCTTACGACAGGGGGGAAACATTCAGTACTTC
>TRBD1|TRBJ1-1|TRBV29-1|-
CSVGGGDSLPNTEAFF
TGCAGCGTTGGGGGCGGGGACAGCCTCCCGAACACTGAAGCTTTCTTT
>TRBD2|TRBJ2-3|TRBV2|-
CASMGLAASTDTQYF
TGTGCCAGCATGGGTCTAGCGGCTAGCACAGATACGCAGTATTTT
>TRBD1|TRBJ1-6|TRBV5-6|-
CASSGQAGSYNSPLHF
TGTGCCAGCAGCGGACAGGCAGGGTCCTATAATTCACCCCTCCACTTT
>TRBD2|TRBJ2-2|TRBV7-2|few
CASSLEAGAGELFF
TGTGCCAGCAGCTTAGAGGCGGGGGCCGGGGAGCTGTTTTTT
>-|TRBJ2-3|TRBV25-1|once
CASRPVPGQITDTQYF
TGTGCCAGCAGGCCGGTCCCCGGACAGATCACAGATACGCAGTATTTT
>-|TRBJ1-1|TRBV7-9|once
CASSSGANTEAFF
TGTGCCAGCAGCTCGGGAGCCAACACTGAAGCTTTCTTT
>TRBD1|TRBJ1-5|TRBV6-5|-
CASSSGTAHDQPQHF
TGTGCCAGCAGCTCCGGGACAGCCCATGATCAGCCCCAGCATTTT
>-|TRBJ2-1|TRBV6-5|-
CASSYSQGWNNEQFF
TGTGCCAGCAGTTACTCTCAGGGGTGGAACAATGAGCAGTTCTTC
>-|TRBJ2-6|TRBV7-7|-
CASSSGASGTGANVLTF
TGTGCTAGCAGCTCCGGTGCCTCGGGAACTGGGGCCAACGTCCTGACTTTC
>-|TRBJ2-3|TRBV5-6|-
CASSLIAGMLADTQYF
TGTGCCAGCAGCTTGATTGCAGGGATGTTGGCGGATACGCAGTATTTT
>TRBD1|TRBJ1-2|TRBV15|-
CATSRDLGTAGANYGYTF
TGTGCCACCAGCAGAGACTTGGGGACAGCTGGAGCTAACTATGGCTACACCTTC
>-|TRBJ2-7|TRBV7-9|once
CASSRTVYEQYF
TGTGCCAGCAGCCGAACGGTCTACGAGCAGTACTTC
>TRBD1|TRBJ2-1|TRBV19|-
CASSFGQGSGEQFF
TGTGCCAGTAGTTTCGGACAGGGGAGCGGTGAGCAGTTCTTC
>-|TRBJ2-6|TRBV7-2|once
CASSLQGPSGANGLTF
TGTGCCAGCAGCTTACAAGGCCCGTCTGGGGCCAACGGCCTGACTTTC
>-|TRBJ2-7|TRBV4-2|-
CASSQDSVVRSYEQYF
TGTGCCAGCAGCCAAGATTCTGTGGTACGGTCCTACGAGCAGTACTTC
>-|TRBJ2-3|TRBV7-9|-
CASSLEDSLTDTQYF
TGTGCCAGCAGCTTGGAGGACAGCCTCACAGATACGCAGTATTTT
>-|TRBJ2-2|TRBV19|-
CASTGTPATGELFF
TGTGCCAGTACCGGGACTCCTGCCACCGGGGAGCTGTTTTTT
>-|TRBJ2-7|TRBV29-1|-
CSGAGNHEQYF
TGCAGCGGGGCGGGGAACCACGAGCAGTACTTC
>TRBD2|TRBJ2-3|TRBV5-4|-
CASSAGLAGTDTQYF
TGTGCCAGCAGCGCCGGACTAGCGGGAACAGATACGCAGTATTTT
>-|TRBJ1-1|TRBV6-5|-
CASSTPTGLNTEAFF
TGTGCCAGCAGTACCCCGACAGGACTGAACACTGAAGCTTTCTTT
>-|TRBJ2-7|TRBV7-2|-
CASSLARDSVEQYF
TGTGCCAGCAGCTTAGCGCGGGACAGTGTCGAGCAGTACTTC
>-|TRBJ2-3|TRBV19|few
CASTDSPGPTDTQYF
TGTGCCAGTACGGACAGCCCGGGCCCTACAGATACGCAGTATTTT
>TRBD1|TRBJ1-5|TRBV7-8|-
CASSPGQGGYSNQPQHF
TGTGCCAGCAGCCCAGGACAGGGAGGATATAGCAATCAGCCCCAGCATTTT
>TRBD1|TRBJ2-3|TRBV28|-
CATSGTGKDTQYF
TGTGCCACCTCAGGGACAGGGAAAGATACGCAGTATTTT
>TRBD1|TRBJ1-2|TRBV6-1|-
CASSKTSGGSLSYTF
TGTGCCAGCAGTAAAACCTCAGGGGGGTCTCTTAGCTACACCTTC
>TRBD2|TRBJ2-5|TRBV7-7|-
CASSPRGDAETQYF
TGTGCTAGCAGCCCCCGGGGGGACGCGGAGACCCAGTACTTC
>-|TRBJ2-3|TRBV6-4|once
CASSDSPSSTDTQYF
TGTGCCAGCAGTGACTCTCCCTCTAGCACAGATACGCAGTATTTT
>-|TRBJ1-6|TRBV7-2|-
CASSSLWGGNSPLHF
TGTGCCAGCAGCTCTCTTTGGGGCGGCAATTCACCCCTCCACTTT
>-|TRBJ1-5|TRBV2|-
CASRGATGYQPQHF
TGTGCCAGCAGGGGGGCGACAGGTTATCAGCCCCAGCATTTT
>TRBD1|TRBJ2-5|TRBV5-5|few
CASSTYRDRETQYF
TGTGCCAGCAGCACATACCGGGACAGAGAGACCCAGTACTTC
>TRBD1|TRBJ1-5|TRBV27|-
CASSRTTTGNNQPQHF
TGTGCCAGCAGCCGAACGACGACAGGGAACAATCAGCCCCAGCATTTT
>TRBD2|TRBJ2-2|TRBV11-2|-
CASSLSPGLAGRGGELFF
TGTGCCAGCAGCTTATCCCCCGGACTAGCGGGTAGGGGCGGGGAGCTGTTTTTT
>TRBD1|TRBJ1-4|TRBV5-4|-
CASSLDGTGTTVDEKLFF
TGTGCCAGCAGCTTGGATGGGACAGGGACAACCGTGGATGAAAAACTGTTTTTT
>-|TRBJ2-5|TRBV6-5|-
CASTRGDETQYF
TGTGCCAGCACACGGGGAGACGAGACCCAGTACTTC
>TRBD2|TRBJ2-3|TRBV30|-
CAWSRPGTRKGSTDTQYF
TGTGCCTGGAGTCGCCCCGGGACTAGGAAGGGTAGCACAGATACGCAGTATTTT
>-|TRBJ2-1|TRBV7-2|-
CASSPTDEQFF
TGTGCCAGCAGCCCTACCGATGAGCAGTTCTTC
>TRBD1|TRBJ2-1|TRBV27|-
CASSFNWDSHEQFF
TGTGCCAGCAGTTTCAATTGGGACAGTCATGAGCAGTTCTTC
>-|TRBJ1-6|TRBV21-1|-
CASRTGSPLHF
TGTGCCAGCCGGACAGGCTCACCCCTCCACTTT
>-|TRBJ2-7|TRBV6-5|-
CASTRGQGNYEQYF
TGTGCCAGCACCAGAGGCCAGGGAAACTACGAGCAGTACTTC
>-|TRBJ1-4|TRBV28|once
CASSLLTVNEKLFF
TGTGCCAGCAGTTTATTAACAGTGAATGAAAAACTGTTTTTT
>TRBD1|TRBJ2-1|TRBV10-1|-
CASSEEVGTGKGEQFF
TGCGCCAGCAGTGAGGAGGTAGGGACAGGGAAGGGTGAGCAGTTCTTC
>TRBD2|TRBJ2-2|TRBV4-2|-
CASSHGLAGGTNTGELFF
TGTGCCAGCAGCCACGGACTAGCGGGAGGAACGAACACCGGGGAGCTGTTTTTT